A single sample gave rise to the 16 T cell receptor beta chains below, sequenced in a study of regulatory T cells in long-lasting Graves disease. Time point in this sample: persistent/refractory GD, antithyroid drugs over 5 years with positive TRAb. The TCR library was made from RNA that had been extracted from PBMCs in TRIzol. Investigators prepared the TCR beta libraries by applying iRepertoire HTBI primers and Arm-PCR of CDR3 regions. TCRdb fed the multiplex PCR reads into MiXCR, producing one record per CDR3 protein. The table includes 700,000 or so distinct CDR3 sequences, 30% detected once. The input for sequencing was peripheral blood mononuclear cells (PBMCs), taken when the disease was refractory, from a patient treated with antithyroid drugs. Receptor source: a female donor with Graves disease.

This sequence joins TRBV7-2 and TRBJ2-7, with 13 positions matching TRBD2. J lost 7 bases, V lost 4 bases, and 7 bases had no gene match. The V gene's germline CDR1 is SGHTA and CDR2 FQGNSA. The length of the CDR3 is 15 residues. The CDR3 DNA sequence: TGTGCCAGCAGCTGGGGGACTAGCGGGACGGGAGAGCAGTACTTC. This gives the protein CASSWGTSGTGEQYF.

The chain joins TRBV9 to TRBJ2-2; TRBD2 matches 15 bases. CDR1 SGDLS and CDR2 YYNGEE come from the germline V gene. The CDR3 runs to 16 residues. V lost 4 bases and J lost 4; bases outside the gene matches: 2. CDR3 DNA: TGTGCCAGCAGCCAGGGACTAGCGGGAGGCACCGGGGAGCTGTTTTTT. It is translated as CASSQGLAGGTGELFF.

The chain's CDR3 is CASSIVGQGAAEAFF. CDR3 nucleotide sequence: TGTGCCAGTAGTATAGTGGGACAGGGGGCGGCTGAAGCTTTCTTT. The rearrangement uses TRBV19 and TRBJ1-1, with 12 bases fitting TRBD1. Germline V gene lookup returns CDR1 LNHDA and CDR2 SQIVND (reference sequence). V dropped 1 base and J dropped 6; count of bases not matched to a gene: 3. The CDR3 consists of 15 residues.

This clonotype has a handful of counts. The chain carries TRBV29-1 and TRBJ1-4, with TRBD1 matching over 9 bases. The V gene end was trimmed by 5 bases and the J gene end by 7 bases; junction bases not matched to a gene: 5. CDR3 length equals 13 residues. CDR1 and CDR2 from the germline V gene are SQVTM and ANQGSEA. CDR3 protein: CSVSQGAGEKLFF. CDR3 coding DNA: TGCAGCGTTTCACAGGGGGCCGGTGAAAAACTGTTTTTT.

This chain links TRBV6-1 with TRBJ1-3; 11 nucleotides line up with TRBD1. This CDR3 has 17 residues. The V gene end was trimmed by 6 bases and the J gene end by 1 base; junction bases not matched to a gene: 8. Germline CDR1 reads MNHNS; CDR2 reads SASEGT. CDR3 nucleotide sequence: TGTGCCAGCAGCCCCCGGACAGGGGGCAAATCTGGAAACACCATATATTTT. This gives the protein CASSPRTGGKSGNTIYF.

The chain recombines TRBV7-9 with TRBJ1-6; D unclear. There are 15 residues in the CDR3. The germline V gene encodes CDR1 SEHNR and CDR2 FQNEAQ (reference sequence). Trimming shortened V by 5 bases and J by 7 bases, and 15 bases separated the two germline ends. The DNA for the CDR3 is TGTGCCAGCAGCGTAGAAGGGAGGCCGAATTCACCCCTCCACTTT. This encodes CASSVEGRPNSPLHF. Looking up the rest from reference TRBV7-9 and TRBJ1-6 gives the full variable domain: DTGVSQNPRHKITKRGQNVTFRCDPISEHNRLYWYRQTLGQGPEFLTYFQNEAQLEKSRLLSDRFSAERPKGSFSTLEIQRTEQGDSAMYLCASSVEGRPNSPLHFGNGTRLTVT.

In DNA form, the CDR3 reads TGTGCCAGCAGCACCAAGGGTAACTATGGCTACACCTTC. Its translation: CASSTKGNYGYTF. The gene calls are TRBV7-2 and TRBJ1-2; D not certain. Germline V lookup: CDR1 SGHTA, CDR2 FQGNSA. The CDR3 runs to 13 residues. Trimming took off 5 bases at V and 1 base at J, with 8 bases between the two ends.

In this sample, this clonotype turned up many times. The chain couples TRBV6-1 to TRBJ2-2; perhaps TRBD1 as D (5 bases). The CDR3 extends over 15 amino acids. From germline, CDR1 is MNHNS and CDR2 SASEGT. V lost 4 bases and J 2 bases, leaving 11 bases between the germline ends. The CDR3 protein is CASSAVTVNTGELFF. CDR3 DNA: TGTGCCAGCAGTGCTGTGACAGTCAACACCGGGGAGCTGTTTTTT.

This clonotype was seen only once. The chain is built from TRBV3-1 and TRBJ1-1; D gene unclear. This CDR3 comprises 15 residues. The V end was cut by 1 base, the J end by 5 bases, with 14 bases between. CDR1 LGHDT and CDR2 YNNKEL come from the germline V gene (reference sequence). CDR3 nucleotides: TGTGCCAGCAGCCAAGTTATGGGGTCGGGAACTGAAGCTTTCTTT. This codes for CASSQVMGSGTEAFF.

At least ten counts were recorded for this clonotype. This chain connects TRBV28 to TRBJ2-5, with D maybe TRBD2 (5 bases). The CDR3 has 14 residues. Germline V gene sequence: CDR1 MDHEN, CDR2 SYDVKM. The V end was cut by 6 bases, the J end by 0 bases, with 11 bases between. CDR3 sequence reads: CASSRYGDQETQYF. CDR3 in DNA: TGTGCCAGCAGCCGATACGGGGACCAAGAGACCCAGTACTTC.

The chain is built from TRBV7-8 and TRBJ1-1, with D perhaps matching TRBD1 (5 bases). This CDR3 has 17 residues. Trimming shortened V by 1 base and J by 3 bases, and 18 bases separated the two germline ends. Germline assignment: CDR1 SGHVS and CDR2 FQNEAQ. CDR3 residues: CASSLGRTQLRDTEAFF. The CDR3 DNA is TGTGCCAGCAGCTTAGGAAGGACACAACTTAGAGACACTGAAGCTTTCTTT.

The chain uses TRBV6-1 and TRBJ1-4; 9 nucleotides align to TRBD1. CDR1 and CDR2 (germline): MNHNS, SASEGT. The CDR3 has 14 residues. V lost 5 bases, J lost 7 bases, and 5 bases stayed unmatched. Here the CDR3 reads CASSRTGVSEKLFF. In nucleotides, the CDR3 is TGTGCCAGCAGTCGGACAGGGGTTAGTGAAAAACTGTTTTTT.

This clonotype was seen more than once but under ten times. This chain joins TRBV30 and TRBJ2-7, with 12 nucleotides matching TRBD2. The CDR3 has 13 amino acids. Germline lookup yields CDR1 GTSNPN and CDR2 SVGIG (reference sequence). The CDR3 here is CARTSGTSYEQYF. Written as DNA, the CDR3 is TGTGCGAGGACTAGCGGGACCTCCTACGAGCAGTACTTC.

The CDR3, as DNA: TGTGCTAGTGTCCTTCGAGGGAGTAACACTGAAGCTTTCTTT. Protein: CASVLRGSNTEAFF. The chain couples TRBV12-5 to TRBJ1-1, with no clear D. V was pared by 7 bases and J by 2 bases, with 14 bases between. The CDR3 length is 14 residues. Germline values: CDR1 LGHNT, CDR2 FRNRAP.

This chain joins TRBV29-1 and TRBJ2-3; TRBD1 matches at 10 bases. The CDR3 spans 16 residues. Germline loops: CDR1 SQVTM, CDR2 ANQGSEA. The V and J ends lost 6 bases and 2 bases, in that order; junction bases with no gene match: 11. The CDR3 DNA reads as TGCAGCGTCAGTGACAGGGGGCGGAAAAACACAGATACGCAGTATTTT. Its protein product is CSVSDRGRKNTDTQYF.

The sample holds a few counts of this clonotype. This chain uses TRBV6-1 with TRBJ1-1; TRBD1 aligns across 7 bases. V gave up 2 bases and J gave up 5 bases; unmatched junction bases: 8. The CDR3 has 15 amino acids. Germline loops: CDR1 MNHNS, CDR2 SASEGT. The CDR3 region has the DNA TGTGCCAGCAGTGAATCCACAGGGGTGAGAACTGAAGCTTTCTTT. It specifies CASSESTGVRTEAFF.